These 12 T cell receptor beta chains originate from one sample sequenced in a study of low-dose radiotherapy and immunotherapy resistance in tumors. Time point here: before trial treatment. TRAV- and TRBV-specific primers were used for first-strand cDNA, which covered alpha and beta chains. TCR amplification used 20 to 25 PCR cycles, a constant-region primer and a V-primer adapter. One entry per CDR3 protein results from TCRdb running MiXCR on the reads. The sample has around 65,000 distinct CDR3 sequences, about 26% seen once. The sequenced sample was PBMCs, obtained before treatment. All receptors come from a male donor with rectosigmoid adenocarcinoma.

This clonotype was detected ten times or more. The chain combines TRBV6-2 or TRBV6-3 with TRBJ2-3, with 8 bases matching TRBD2. The germline gives CDR1 MNHEY, CDR2 SVGEGT. The length of the CDR3 is 15 residues. V lost 11 bases to trimming and J lost 2 bases; unmatched junction nucleotides: 12. The CDR3 region has the DNA TGTGCCGTCGCCGCGCGGGAGGCCATCACAGATACGCAGTATTTT. Translated: CAVAAREAITDTQYF.

This clonotype showed up many times. The chain joins TRBV19 to TRBJ1-2, with D hard to call. Between the trimmed V and J ends, which lost 1 base and 8 bases, there was a span of 11 bases. Germline-derived CDR1 and CDR2 are LNHDA and SQIVND (reference sequence). The CDR3 is 13 amino acids. In nucleotides, the CDR3 is TGTGCCAGTAGTATAGTAAGGAGCTGGGGCTACACCTTC. This translates into CASSIVRSWGYTF.

This clonotype was seen ten or more times. The V gene is TRBV7-6, the J gene TRBJ2-1; D gene unclear. The CDR3 has 15 residues. V gave up 5 bases and J gave up 0 bases, with 11 bases separating them. Looked up from germline, CDR1 is SGHVS and CDR2 is FNYEAQ. The CDR3: CASSHPTRSYNEQFF. Written as DNA, the CDR3 is TGTGCCAGCAGCCACCCGACTCGCTCCTACAATGAGCAGTTCTTC.

The rearrangement links TRBV20-1 to TRBJ2-5, with TRBD2 matching 11 bases. This CDR3 comprises 15 residues. J was trimmed by 3 bases and V by 0 bases; bases with no gene match: 3. Per the germline V gene, CDR1 is DFQATT and CDR2 is SNEGSKA (reference sequence). The CDR3 here is CSARDTSGREETQYF. In nucleotides, the CDR3 is TGCAGTGCTAGAGATACTAGCGGGAGAGAAGAGACCCAGTACTTC.

This clonotype was counted once. The likely explanation is a read error, given a far larger clone one base away. Lacking the conserved final phenylalanine or tryptophan, this CDR3 likely reflects a read error. The chain recombines TRBV13 with TRBJ2-1; D is possibly TRBD1 (5 bases). This CDR3 spans 15 amino acids. Germline CDR1 and CDR2: PRHDT and FYEKMQ (reference sequence). V dropped 6 bases and J dropped 10 bases, with 22 bases sitting between them. The CDR3 spells CASSWDLGPKGEQFL. CDR3 DNA sequence: TGTGCCAGCAGTTGGGATTTAGGGCCGAAGGGGGAGCAGTTCCTC.

This clonotype has at least ten counts. J is TRBJ2-5 and V is TRBV7-9; D gene uncertain. Trimming pared 0 bases from V and 2 bases from J, leaving 13 bases between. The germline gives CDR1 SEHNR, CDR2 FQNEAQ (reference sequence). This CDR3 is built from 16 residues. CDR3 sequence (DNA): TGTGCCAGCAGCTTAGCCCAGGCGCCCTTACAAGAGACCCAGTACTTC. It yields the protein CASSLAQAPLQETQYF.

This clonotype was picked up many times. The V gene is TRBV7-8, the J gene TRBJ1-1; unclear D gene. Germline V gene lookup returns CDR1 SGHVS and CDR2 FQNEAQ. V lost 5 bases and J 1 base, leaving 8 bases between the germline ends. The CDR3 covers 13 residues. For the CDR3, the DNA is TGTGCCAGCAGCCGCCGGGAGAACACTGAAGCTTTCTTT. The encoded protein is CASSRRENTEAFF.

This clonotype has a count of ten or more. This sequence joins TRBV20-1 and TRBJ2-1; D possibly matches TRBD1 or TRBD2 (6 bases each). Germline lookup yields CDR1 DFQATT and CDR2 SNEGSKA (reference sequence). V was trimmed by 5 bases and J by 10 bases, leaving 15 bases between them. CDR3 size: 12 residues. CDR3 nucleotide sequence: TGCAGTGCTGGGTGGGGGGCTACCGAGCAGTTCTTC. Translating it yields CSAGWGATEQFF.

The V and J genes are TRBV5-1 and TRBJ2-1, with unresolved D. The CDR3 is 15 amino acids. Germline V CDR1 and CDR2: SGHRS, YFSETQ. V lost 1 base and J lost 3, with 11 bases in between. CDR3 bases: TGCGCCAGCAGCTTGCAGGTGGGAAGCTACAATGAGCAGTTCTTC. Residues: CASSLQVGSYNEQFF.

Turning to this clonotype: A read error is likely here: a far larger clone is one base away. The chain is built from TRBV6-6 and TRBJ2-1; D is unclear. V gave up 5 bases and J gave up 10 bases, with 15 bases separating them. The V gene's germline CDR1 is MNHNY and CDR2 SVGAGI (reference sequence). CDR3 size: 13 residues. CDR3 protein: CASSDPGNYEQFF. The CDR3 DNA is TGTGCCAGCAGTGATCCCGGAAACTACGAGCAGTTCTTC.

The chain couples TRBV29-1 to TRBJ2-5; the match to TRBD1 covers 7 bases. The V gene's germline CDR1 is SQVTM and CDR2 ANQGSEA. The CDR3 length is 14 residues. V dropped 5 bases and J dropped 5; count of bases not matched to a gene: 11. CDR3: CSVLRDRAGETQYF. The DNA for the CDR3 is TGCAGCGTTCTACGCGACAGGGCCGGGGAGACCCAGTACTTC. Supplemented by reference TRBV29-1 and TRBJ2-5, the full variable domain reads SAVISQKPSRDICQRGTSLTIQCQVDSQVTMMFWYRQQPGQSLTLIATANQGSEATYESGFVIDKFPISRPNLTFSTLTVSNMSPEDSSIYLCSVLRDRAGETQYFGPGTRLLVL.

This clonotype was seen at least ten times. The V call is TRBV4-3, the J call TRBJ2-1, with 10 bases fitting TRBD2. The length of the CDR3 is 16 residues. With V trimmed by 4 bases and J by 2 bases, 5 bases remained unmatched. Germline CDR1 is LGHNA and CDR2 is YSLEER. The CDR3 is CASSLVLAGAYNEQFF. The CDR3 DNA reads TGCGCCAGCAGCCTCGTCCTAGCGGGAGCCTACAATGAGCAGTTCTTC.